This T cell receptor (beta chain) was captured in a study of OX40 agonist ivuxolimab in advanced cancers. Study background: Approximately 41% of patients had received prior checkpoint inhibitor therapy.

Assay: immunoSEQ multiplex PCR; the TCRdb copy retains only in-frame clones and omits some. The data hold roughly 66,000 clones, with around 80% observed a single time. The table lists this clone with a few counts. Its target is unknown. Study-level results: Among T cells, CD8+ cells averaged more expanded clones than CD4+ cells.

Looked up from germline, CDR1 is SGHRS and CDR2 is YFSETQ. Germline trimming cut 4 bases from V and 5 bases from J; bases unmatched to any gene: 8. CDR3 size: 15 residues. Autoimmune disease history or systemic immunosuppression led to patients being barred. The source of this sequence is an adult with an advanced solid tumor such as melanoma, head and neck, liver or kidney cancer. The chain is built from TRBV5-1 and TRBJ1-4, with 7 bases that match TRBD1. This sample comprised CD4+ or CD8+ T cells sorted from blood, obtained in a trial of the OX40 agonist ivuxolimab. DNA of the CDR3: TGCGCCAGCAGCCCCGAAGGGGGCTTCAATGAAAAACTGTTTTTT. Translation: CASSPEGGFNEKLFF.